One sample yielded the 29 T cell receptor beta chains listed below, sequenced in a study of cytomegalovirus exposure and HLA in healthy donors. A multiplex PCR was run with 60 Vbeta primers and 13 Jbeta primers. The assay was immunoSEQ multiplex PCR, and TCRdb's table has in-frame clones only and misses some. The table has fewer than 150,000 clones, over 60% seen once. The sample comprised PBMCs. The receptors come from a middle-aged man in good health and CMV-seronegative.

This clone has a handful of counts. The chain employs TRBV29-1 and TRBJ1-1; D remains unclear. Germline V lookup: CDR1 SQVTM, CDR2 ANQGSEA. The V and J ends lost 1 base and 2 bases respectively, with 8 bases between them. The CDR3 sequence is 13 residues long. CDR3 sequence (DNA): TGCAGCGTTGAAGGATTCAGAAACACTGAAGCTTTCTTT. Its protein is CSVEGFRNTEAFF. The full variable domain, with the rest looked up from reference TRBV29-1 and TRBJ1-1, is SAVISQKPSRDICQRGTSLTIQCQVDSQVTMMFWYRQQPGQSLTLIATANQGSEATYESGFVIDKFPISRPNLTFSTLTVSNMSPEDSSIYLCSVEGFRNTEAFFGQGTRLTVV.

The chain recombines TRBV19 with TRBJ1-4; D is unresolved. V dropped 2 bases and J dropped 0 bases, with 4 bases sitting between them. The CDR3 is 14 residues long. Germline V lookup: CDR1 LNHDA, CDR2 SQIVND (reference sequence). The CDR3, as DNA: TGTGCCAGTAGTATACGTGCAACTAATGAAAAACTGTTTTTT. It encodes CASSIRATNEKLFF.

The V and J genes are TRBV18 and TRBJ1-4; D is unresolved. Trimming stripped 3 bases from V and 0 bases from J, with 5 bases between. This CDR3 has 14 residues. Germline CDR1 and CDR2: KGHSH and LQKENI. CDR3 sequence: CASSPRSTNEKLFF. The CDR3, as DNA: TGTGCCAGCTCACCGAGGTCAACTAATGAAAAACTGTTTTTT.

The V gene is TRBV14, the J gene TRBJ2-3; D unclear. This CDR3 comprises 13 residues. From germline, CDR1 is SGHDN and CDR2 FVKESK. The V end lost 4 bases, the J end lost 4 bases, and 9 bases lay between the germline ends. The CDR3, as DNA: TGTGCCAGCAGCCGCCACCAGGCAGATACGCAGTATTTT. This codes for CASSRHQADTQYF.

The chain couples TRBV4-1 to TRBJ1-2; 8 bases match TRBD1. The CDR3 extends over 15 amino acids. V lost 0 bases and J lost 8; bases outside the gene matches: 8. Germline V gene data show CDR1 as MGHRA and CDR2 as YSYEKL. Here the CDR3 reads CASSQDVGDRPGYTF. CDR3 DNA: TGCGCCAGCAGCCAAGATGTAGGGGACAGGCCCGGCTACACCTTC.

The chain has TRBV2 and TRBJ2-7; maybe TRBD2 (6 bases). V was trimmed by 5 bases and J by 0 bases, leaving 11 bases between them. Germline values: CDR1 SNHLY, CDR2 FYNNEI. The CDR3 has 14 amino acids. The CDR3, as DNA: TGTGCCAGCAGTCGGGGGTCGAACTCCTACGAGCAGTACTTC. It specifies CASSRGSNSYEQYF.

The DNA of the CDR3 is TGTGCCAGCAGCGTCGGGCCTAGCGGGGGGGGTAGGAAGCTGTTTTTT. This encodes CASSVGPSGGGRKLFF. This chain uses TRBV9 with TRBJ2-2, with 12 positions matching TRBD2. This CDR3 region has 16 residues. V was clipped by 2 bases and J by 12 bases; unmatched bases: 11. From germline, CDR1 is SGDLS and CDR2 YYNGEE.

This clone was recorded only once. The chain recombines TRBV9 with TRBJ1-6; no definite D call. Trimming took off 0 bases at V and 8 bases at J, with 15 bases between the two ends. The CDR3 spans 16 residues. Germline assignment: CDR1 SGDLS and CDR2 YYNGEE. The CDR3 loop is CASSVATEGSDSPLHF. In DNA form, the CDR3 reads TGTGCCAGCAGCGTAGCTACAGAGGGATCGGATTCACCCCTCCACTTT.

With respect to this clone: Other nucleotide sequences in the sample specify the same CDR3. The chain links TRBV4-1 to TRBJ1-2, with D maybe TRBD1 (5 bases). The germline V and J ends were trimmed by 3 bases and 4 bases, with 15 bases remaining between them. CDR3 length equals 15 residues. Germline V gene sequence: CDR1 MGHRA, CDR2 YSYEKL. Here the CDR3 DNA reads TGCGCCAGCAGCCAGGCGGGAGGTGGGACCTATGGCTACACCTTC. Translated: CASSQAGGGTYGYTF.

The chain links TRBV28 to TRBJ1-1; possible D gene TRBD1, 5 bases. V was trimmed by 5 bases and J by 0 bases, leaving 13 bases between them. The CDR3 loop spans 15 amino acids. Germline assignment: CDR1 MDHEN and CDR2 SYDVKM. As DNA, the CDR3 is TGTGCCAGCAGTCCTAATCAGGGTGTGAACACTGAAGCTTTCTTT. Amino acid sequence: CASSPNQGVNTEAFF.

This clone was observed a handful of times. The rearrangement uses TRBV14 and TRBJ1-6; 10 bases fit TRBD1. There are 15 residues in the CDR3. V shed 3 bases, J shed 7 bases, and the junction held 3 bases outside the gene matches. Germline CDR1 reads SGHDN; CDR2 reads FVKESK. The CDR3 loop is CASSHRTGGNSPLHF. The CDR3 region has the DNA TGTGCCAGCAGCCACAGGACAGGGGGAAATTCACCCCTCCACTTT.

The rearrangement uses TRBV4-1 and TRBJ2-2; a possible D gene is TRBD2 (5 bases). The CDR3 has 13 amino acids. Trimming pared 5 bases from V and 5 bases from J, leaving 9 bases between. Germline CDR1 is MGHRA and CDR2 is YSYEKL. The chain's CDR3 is CASSGLTTGELFF. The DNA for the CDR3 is TGCGCCAGCAGCGGACTTACAACCGGGGAGCTGTTTTTT.

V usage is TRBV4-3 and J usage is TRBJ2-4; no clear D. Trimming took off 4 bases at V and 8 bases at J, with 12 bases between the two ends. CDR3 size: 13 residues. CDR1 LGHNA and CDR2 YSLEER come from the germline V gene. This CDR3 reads CASSRGGGDIQYF. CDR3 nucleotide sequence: TGCGCCAGCAGCCGAGGCGGTGGAGACATTCAGTACTTC.

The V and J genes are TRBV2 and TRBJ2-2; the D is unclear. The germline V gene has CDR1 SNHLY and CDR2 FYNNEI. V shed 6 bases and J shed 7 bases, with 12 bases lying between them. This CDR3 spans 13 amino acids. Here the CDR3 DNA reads TGTGCCAGCAGGGCCCTGCCCCGCGGGGAGCTGTTTTTT. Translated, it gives CASRALPRGELFF. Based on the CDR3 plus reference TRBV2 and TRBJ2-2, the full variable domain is EPEVTQTPSHQVTQMGQEVILRCVPISNHLYFYWYRQILGQKVEFLVSFYNNEISEKSEIFDDQFSVERPDGSNFTLKIRSTKLEDSAMYFCASRALPRGELFFGEGSRLTVL.

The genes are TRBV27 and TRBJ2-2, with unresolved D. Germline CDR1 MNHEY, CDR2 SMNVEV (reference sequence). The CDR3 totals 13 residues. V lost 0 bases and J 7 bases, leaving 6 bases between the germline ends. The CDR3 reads CASSLSQYGELFF. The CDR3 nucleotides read TGTGCCAGCAGTTTATCACAATACGGGGAGCTGTTTTTT.

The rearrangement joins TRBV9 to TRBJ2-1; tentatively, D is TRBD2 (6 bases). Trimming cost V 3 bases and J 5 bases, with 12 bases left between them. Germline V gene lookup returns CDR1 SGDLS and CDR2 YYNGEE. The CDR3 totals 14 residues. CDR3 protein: CASSAGLSDNEQFF. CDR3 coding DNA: TGTGCCAGCAGCGCGGGACTCTCTGACAATGAGCAGTTCTTC.

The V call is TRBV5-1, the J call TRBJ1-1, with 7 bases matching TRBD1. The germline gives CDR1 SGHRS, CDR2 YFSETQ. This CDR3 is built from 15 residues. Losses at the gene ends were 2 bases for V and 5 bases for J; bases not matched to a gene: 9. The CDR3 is CASSFDRVGGTEAFF. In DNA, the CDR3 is TGCGCCAGCAGCTTTGACAGGGTTGGGGGAACTGAAGCTTTCTTT.

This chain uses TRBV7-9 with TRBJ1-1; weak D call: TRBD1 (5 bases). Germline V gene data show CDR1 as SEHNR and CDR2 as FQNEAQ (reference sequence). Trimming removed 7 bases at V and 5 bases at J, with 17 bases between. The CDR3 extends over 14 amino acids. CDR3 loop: CASNPFGAQTEAFF. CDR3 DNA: TGTGCCAGCAATCCCTTTGGGGCTCAAACTGAAGCTTTCTTT.

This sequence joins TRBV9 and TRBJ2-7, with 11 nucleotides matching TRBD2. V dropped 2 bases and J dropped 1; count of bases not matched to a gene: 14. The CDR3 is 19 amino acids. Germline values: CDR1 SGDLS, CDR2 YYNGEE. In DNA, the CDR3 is TGTGCCAGCAGCGTGACCACAGGGGCCGGGACTAGCGGTTCCTACGAGCAGTACTTC. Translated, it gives CASSVTTGAGTSGSYEQYF.

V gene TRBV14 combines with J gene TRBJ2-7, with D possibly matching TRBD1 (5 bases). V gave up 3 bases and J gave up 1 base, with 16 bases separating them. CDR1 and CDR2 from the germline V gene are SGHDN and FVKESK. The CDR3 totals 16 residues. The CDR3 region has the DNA TGTGCCAGCAGCCAGGTGGCCTGGACACGTTCCTACGAGCAGTACTTC. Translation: CASSQVAWTRSYEQYF.

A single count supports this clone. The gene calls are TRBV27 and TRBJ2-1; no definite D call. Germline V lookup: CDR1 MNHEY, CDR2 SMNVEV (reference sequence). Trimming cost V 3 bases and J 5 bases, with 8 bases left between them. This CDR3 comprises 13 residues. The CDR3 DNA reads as TGTGCCAGCAGTTTCCCCCCAAACAATGAGCAGTTCTTC. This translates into CASSFPPNNEQFF.

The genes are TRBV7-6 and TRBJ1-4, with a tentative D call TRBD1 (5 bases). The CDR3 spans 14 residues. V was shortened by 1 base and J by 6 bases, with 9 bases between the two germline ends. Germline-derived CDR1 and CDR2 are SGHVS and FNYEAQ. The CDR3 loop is CASSLGGGDEKLFF. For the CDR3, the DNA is TGTGCCAGCAGCTTAGGGGGAGGGGATGAAAAACTGTTTTTT. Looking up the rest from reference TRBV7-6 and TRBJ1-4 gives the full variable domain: GAGVSQSPRYKVTKRGQDVALRCDPISGHVSLYWYRQALGQGPEFLTYFNYEAQQDKSGLPNDRFSAERPEGSISTLTIQRTEQRDSAMYRCASSLGGGDEKLFFGSGTQLSVL.

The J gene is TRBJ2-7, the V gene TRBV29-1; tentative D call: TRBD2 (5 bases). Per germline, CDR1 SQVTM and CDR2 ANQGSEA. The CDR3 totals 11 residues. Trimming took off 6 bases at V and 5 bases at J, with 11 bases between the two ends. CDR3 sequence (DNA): TGCAGCGTAACCGGACTTAACGAGCAGTACTTC. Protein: CSVTGLNEQYF.

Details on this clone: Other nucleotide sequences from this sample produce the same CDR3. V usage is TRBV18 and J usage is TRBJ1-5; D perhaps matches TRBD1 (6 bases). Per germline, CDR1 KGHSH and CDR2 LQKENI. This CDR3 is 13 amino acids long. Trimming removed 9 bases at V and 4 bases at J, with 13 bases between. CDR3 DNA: TGTGCCAGTTCCGGGGACACTAATCAGCCCCAGCATTTT. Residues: CASSGDTNQPQHF.

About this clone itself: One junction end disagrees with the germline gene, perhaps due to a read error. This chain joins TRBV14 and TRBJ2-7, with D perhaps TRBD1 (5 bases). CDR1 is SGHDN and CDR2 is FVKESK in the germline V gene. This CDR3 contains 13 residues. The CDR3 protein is CASSQGFGAGLTF. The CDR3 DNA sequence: TGTGCCAGCAGCCAGGGGTTTGGGGCCGGTCTTACCTTC.

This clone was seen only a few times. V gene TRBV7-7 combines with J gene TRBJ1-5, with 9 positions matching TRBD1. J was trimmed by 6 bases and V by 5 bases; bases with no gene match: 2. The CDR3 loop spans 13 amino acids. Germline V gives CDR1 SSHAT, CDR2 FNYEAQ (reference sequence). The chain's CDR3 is CASSRGQGQPQHF. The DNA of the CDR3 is TGTGCCAGCAGCAGGGGACAGGGTCAGCCCCAGCATTTT.

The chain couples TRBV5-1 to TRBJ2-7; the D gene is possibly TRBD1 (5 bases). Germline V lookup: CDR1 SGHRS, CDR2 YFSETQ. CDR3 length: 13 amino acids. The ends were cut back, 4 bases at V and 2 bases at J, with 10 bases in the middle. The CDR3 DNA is TGCGCCAGCAGCATAGAACAGGCCTACGAGCAGTACTTC. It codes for CASSIEQAYEQYF.

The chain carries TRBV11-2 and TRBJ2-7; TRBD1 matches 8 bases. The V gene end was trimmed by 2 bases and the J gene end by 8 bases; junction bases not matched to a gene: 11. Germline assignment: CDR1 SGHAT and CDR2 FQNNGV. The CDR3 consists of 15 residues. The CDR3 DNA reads TGTGCCAGCAGCTTAATACCGGGACAGGCCAATAAGCAGTACTTC. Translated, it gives CASSLIPGQANKQYF.

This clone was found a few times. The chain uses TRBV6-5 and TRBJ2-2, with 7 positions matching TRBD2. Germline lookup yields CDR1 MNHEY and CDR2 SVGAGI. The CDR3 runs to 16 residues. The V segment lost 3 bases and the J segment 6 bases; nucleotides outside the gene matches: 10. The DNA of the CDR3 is TGTGCCAGCAGTTATGCCGGGACTATGGGGGCCGGGGAGCTGTTTTTT. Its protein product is CASSYAGTMGAGELFF.